The 16 T cell receptor beta chains presented below share a single source sample, sequenced in a study of T cells in Graves' hyperthyroidism and ophthalmopathy. Amplification yielded TCR beta CDR3 regions, with RNA transcripts as the source. In the first-round RT-PCR of the TCR CDR3, the HTBI primer set was used. MiXCR, run by TCRdb on the multiplex PCR reads, gives a single entry per CDR3 protein. The data contain approximately 58,000 distinct CDR3 sequences, roughly 50% of them singletons. Material: blood. The source is a woman aged 25 to 39 with Graves' ophthalmopathy.

This clonotype showed up many times. V is TRBV7-9 and J is TRBJ1-4, with TRBD1 as a possible D gene (5 bases). Between the trimmed V and J ends, which lost 4 bases and 0 bases, there was a span of 9 bases. CDR1 SEHNR and CDR2 FQNEAQ come from the germline V gene (reference sequence). The CDR3 length is 15 residues. The CDR3 DNA reads TGTGCCAGCAGCTGGCAGGGTACAACTAATGAAAAACTGTTTTTT. It translates to CASSWQGTTNEKLFF.

Only one count was recorded for this clonotype. An end of the junction differs from the germline gene, which may be a read error. V and J are TRBV9 and TRBJ2-3; tentatively, D is TRBD1 (5 bases). Germline V gene data show CDR1 as SGDLS and CDR2 as YYNGEE. CDR3 length: 12 residues. The CDR3, as DNA: TGTGCCAGCAGCGTAGATACAGGTACGCAGTATTTT. Translating it yields CASSVDTGTQYF.

Turning to this clonotype: Relative to the germline gene, one junction end is altered; a read error may explain this. The chain employs TRBV11-2 and TRBJ1-1; unclear D gene. Looked up from germline, CDR1 is SGHAT and CDR2 is FQNNGV. The CDR3 has 13 residues. The CDR3 DNA is TGTGCCAGTCGGACTAGCGGAAACAATGAAGCTTTCTTT. This encodes CASRTSGNNEAFF.

V gene TRBV12-3 or TRBV12-4 combines with J gene TRBJ2-7; maybe TRBD2 (5 bases). CDR3 length: 12 amino acids. The V end lost 3 bases, the J end lost 12 bases, and 15 bases lay between the germline ends. The CDR3 loop is CASSFGGERPYF. CDR3 bases: TGTGCCAGCAGTTTCGGTGGGGAGAGGCCGTACTTC.

The table lists this clonotype with many counts. The V call is TRBV6-5, the J call TRBJ1-4; D might be TRBD1 (5 bases). Germline assignment: CDR1 MNHEY and CDR2 SVGAGI. This CDR3 contains 15 residues. With 6 bases removed from V and 0 bases from J, the gap between germline ends came to 11 bases. The CDR3 sequence is CASRLVGATNEKLFF. The CDR3 DNA reads as TGTGCCAGCAGGCTCGTGGGGGCAACTAATGAAAAACTGTTTTTT.

The J gene is TRBJ2-3, the V gene TRBV12-3 or TRBV12-4; no reliable D call. The CDR3 is 13 amino acids. V dropped 6 bases and J dropped 11 bases, with 18 bases sitting between them. The CDR3 DNA reads as TGTGCCAGCAGATTTGACGCTGGAGATGAGCAGTATTTT. Its translation is CASRFDAGDEQYF.

Turning to this clonotype: Here the CDR3 omits its conserved ending phenylalanine or tryptophan, so a read error is the likely source. This chain uses TRBV20-1 with TRBJ1-4; D might be TRBD1 (5 bases). V was shortened by 3 bases and J by 4 bases, with 18 bases between the two germline ends. Per germline, CDR1 DFQATT and CDR2 SNEGSKA (reference sequence). This CDR3 has 16 residues. The CDR3 DNA sequence: TGCAGTGCTAGCCCGGGGGGGTTTCGAAGTAATGAAAAACTGTTTTAT. It specifies CSASPGGFRSNEKLFY.

The J gene is TRBJ2-2, the V gene TRBV7-9; possibly TRBD1 or TRBD2 for D (5 bases each). Trimming pared 2 bases from V and 3 bases from J, leaving 13 bases between. From germline, CDR1 is SEHNR and CDR2 FQNEAQ (reference sequence). The CDR3 has 16 amino acids. The CDR3 loop reads CASSLSRGGYTGELFF. Here the CDR3 DNA reads TGTGCCAGCAGCTTATCTCGGGGCGGCTACACCGGGGAGCTGTTTTTT.

With regard to this clonotype: This CDR3 fails to terminate in the conserved phenylalanine or tryptophan, so it likely reflects a read error. It is unclear where the CDR3 begins or ends on the DNA, so no DNA is shown, and the CDR3 is as TCRdb lists it. J is TRBJ1-3 and V is TRBV19; the listed D gene, TRBD1, was not tested against the DNA. Germline V gene sequence: CDR1 LNHDA, CDR2 SQIVND (reference sequence). The CDR3 is 12 residues long, counting both termini. The CDR3 is CASSRPGHYANT.

At least ten counts were recorded for this clonotype. This rearrangement joins TRBV5-1 to TRBJ1-1; TRBD1 matches at 7 bases. CDR3 length: 15 residues. The germline gives CDR1 SGHRS, CDR2 YFSETQ. J lost 1 base, V lost 4 bases, and 7 bases had no gene match. CDR3 coding DNA: TGCGCCAGCAGCCTGGGTGGGACAGCGAACACTGAAGCTTTCTTT. As protein: CASSLGGTANTEAFF.

Note on this clonotype: One end of the junction is discordant with germline, which a read error may explain. V is TRBV5-1 and J is TRBJ1-1; a weak D match, TRBD1 (6 bases). The CDR3 totals 15 residues. Germline CDR1 and CDR2: SGHRS and YFSETQ. CDR3 residues: CASSWGDTLNTEAFF. CDR3 nucleotides: TGCGCCAGCAGCTGGGGGGACACCTTGAACACGGAAGCTTTCTTT.

This clonotype showed up many times. The rearrangement joins TRBV7-3 to TRBJ1-2; 7 bases are a match to TRBD1. The germline CDR1 and CDR2 sequences are SGHTA and FQGTGA. Trimming cost V 2 bases and J 0 bases; bases outside gene matches: 3. The CDR3 has 15 amino acids. DNA of the CDR3: TGTGCCAGCAGCTTATTGGACAGGACTAACTATGGCTACACCTTC. Its translation is CASSLLDRTNYGYTF. Combining the CDR3 with reference TRBV7-3 and TRBJ1-2 gives the whole variable domain GAGVSQTPSNKVTEKGKYVELRCDPISGHTALYWYRQSLGQGPEFLIYFQGTGAADDSGLPNDRFFAVRPEGSVSTLKIQRTERGDSAVYLCASSLLDRTNYGYTFGSGTRLTVV.

On this clonotype: The junction and the germline gene differ at one end; a read error may be behind it. The chain joins TRBV24-1 to TRBJ2-3; 10 nucleotides agree with TRBD2. This CDR3 has 22 residues. Germline lookup yields CDR1 KGHDR and CDR2 SFDVKD. CDR3 region: CATSFPTIASGRTTGFTDTQDF. The CDR3, as DNA: TGTGCCACCAGTTTTCCTACTATCGCTAGCGGGAGAACTACGGGTTTTACAGATACGCAGGATTTT.

This clonotype was counted at least ten times. The genes are TRBV20-1 and TRBJ2-7, with 13 bases aligning to TRBD2. J lost 2 bases, V lost 4 bases, and 8 bases had no gene match. Per the germline V gene, CDR1 is DFQATT and CDR2 is SNEGSKA (reference sequence). The CDR3 is 16 residues long. CDR3 sequence (DNA): TGCAGTGCTACAGGGACTAGCGGGAAGAGCGCCTACGAGCAGTACTTC. This sequence encodes CSATGTSGKSAYEQYF.

This clonotype was counted only a few times. This chain's CDR3 is CASSYSGGQGAVAGNTIYF. CDR3 DNA sequence: TGTGCCAGCAGTTACTCAGGCGGACAGGGGGCAGTAGCTGGAAACACCATATATTTT. This chain links TRBV6-1 with TRBJ1-3; the match to TRBD1 covers 11 bases. CDR1 and CDR2 (germline): MNHNS, SASEGT. Trimming at V came to 5 bases and at J to 2 bases, leaving 14 bases not matched to a gene. The CDR3 has 19 amino acids.

This clonotype was counted at least ten times. J is TRBJ1-5 and V is TRBV19; D is perhaps TRBD1 (5 bases). In germline, CDR1 is LNHDA, CDR2 SQIVND (reference sequence). CDR3 length: 16 amino acids. V was trimmed by 6 bases and J by 4 bases, leaving 19 bases between them. The CDR3: CASSSILAGPNQPQHF. CDR3 bases: TGTGCCAGTAGCTCGATACTTGCAGGGCCGAATCAGCCCCAGCATTTT.